This T cell receptor (beta chain) came from a study of glioma-infiltrating T cells. The iRepertoire nested amplicon-rescue multiplex PCR amplified TCR alpha and beta CDR3s from RNA. TCRdb fed the multiplex PCR reads into MiXCR, producing one record per CDR3 protein. Of about 140,000 distinct CDR3 sequences in the sample, approximately 39% were seen once. The source of this sequence is a human donor with low-grade glioma or glioblastoma, undergoing nonglioma brain surgery, or in good health (not recorded which). Sequencing was carried out using glioma tissue, nonneoplastic brain tissue, or PBMCs (not recorded which).

Written as DNA, the CDR3 is TGCAGCGTATCGGGGGGGAGGGACGAGCAGTACTTC. Amino acids: CSVSGGRDEQYF. V is TRBV29-1 and J is TRBJ2-7; 8 nucleotides match TRBD2. CDR3 length: 12 amino acids. Germline V gene lookup returns CDR1 SQVTM and CDR2 ANQGSEA. J lost 5 bases, V lost 6 bases, and 6 bases had no gene match.